This T cell receptor beta chain was retrieved from a study of blood T cell repertoires in COVID-19 (dated by TCRdb to 2020 to 2021). Looking at the study overall: Samples from collaborators originated in the United States, Italy and Spain and spanned both the acute and convalescent phases of COVID-19. The material from the prospective study consisted of cDNA or gDNA derived from T cells, B-cell-depleted T cells, or PBMCs. Subjects who had been exposed to COVID-19, were actively infected with it, or had recovered from it provided the deeply sampled blood TCRbeta repertoires that made up the dataset. The repertoires were released in a freely available public database meant as a resource for research on the immune response to SARS-CoV-2. Samples were obtained from the ongoing ImmuneRACE study (first 160 participants) and from about 1,300 subjects provided by 6 global collaborators. Sample metadata almost always included a de-identified subject ID, COVID-19 status, age in years and sex. Where HLA class I and class II types were available, the types were taken from metadata supplied by the sample provider, not from assay-based typing.

Trimmed from V: 4 bases; trimmed from J: 9 bases; junction bases lacking a gene match: 4. CDR1 and CDR2 are read off the germline V gene as SGHRS and YFSETQ. From the cysteine through the phenylalanine, the CDR3 covers 13 amino acids. Only the CDR3 DNA is retained, 39 bases long and in frame from the first base. Study-wide findings and limitations: The quantity of clinical and demographic metadata differed by source and by participant and was supplied without curation.

The immunoSEQ Assay, a bias-controlled multiplex PCR, was used to amplify TCRbeta CDR3 regions from genomic DNA. The published analysis was carried out like this. The number of nucleated cells in each sample was estimated by amplification of reference gene primers within the assay. To quantify the absolute abundance of each unique TCRbeta CDR3 rearrangement, sequence reads were collapsed and filtered. For each sample, productive Simpson clonality was calculated by taking the square root of Simpson's diversity index across productive rearrangements. TCRdb provides this immuneACCESS table in a form limited to in-frame rearrangements. Some clones are lacking; in checked studies, under half of them reflect an unresolved V gene, and why the rest are absent is not known. V, J and clone size reflect that table, while D and trimming were determined from the DNA. The sample profile shows 150,000 to 200,000 clones; approximately 79% of them were found once. The ten largest clonotypes hold approximately 19% of the sample.

About this clone: The clone's antigen remains unknown. Per-base qualities were not stored, and no clone one base away is much larger.

Each collaborating institution followed its own protocols to collect whole blood in K2EDTA tubes. For TCRbeta analysis, collaborator samples were shipped as frozen whole blood, as isolated PBMCs, or as DNA extracted from either sample type. This clonotype was obtained from a woman of 80 years or more with acute or convalescent COVID-19. The V and J genes are TRBV5-1 and TRBJ1-1; the central 12 bases match TRBD1. Sequencing used peripheral blood. CDR3 region: CASSPRDRGQAFF. The DNA sequence is given as TGCGCCAGCAGCCCTCGGGACAGGGGGCAAGCTTTCTTT.